Listed below are T cell receptor beta chains from one sample, sequenced in a study of chemoradiotherapy in HPV16-positive cancers. Sequenced by immunoSEQ multiplex PCR; TCRdb stores in-frame clones only, minus some. The table shows 55,000 to 85,000 clones, with around nine tenths occurring only once. The sequences come from blood, collected from a patient who underwent chemoradiotherapy. The source of these receptors is a human donor with HPV-associated anogenital cancer. Both conserved end residues are part of each CDR3. D genes are given only for firm matches. Size is omitted from some rows. Given values are once, few, many or a class for expanded clones.

v_gene	abundance	d_gene	j_gene	CDR3aa	CDR3nt
TRBV19	.	TRBD1	TRBJ1-1	CATGGDSPNTEAFF	TGTGCCACAGGAGGGGACAGCCCAAACACTGAAGCTTTCTTT
TRBV4-1	.	TRBD1	TRBJ2-5	CASSQEPRRQGLSETQYF	TGCGCCAGCAGCCAAGAACCCCGCCGACAGGGATTGTCAGAGACCCAGTACTTC
TRBV18	.	TRBD1	TRBJ2-5	CASSTRQGETQYF	TGTGCCAGCTCAACCCGACAGGGGGAGACCCAGTACTTC
TRBV15	once	TRBD1	TRBJ1-5	CATSREQGFNQPQHF	TGTGCCACCAGCAGAGAACAGGGGTTCAATCAGCCCCAGCATTTT
TRBV19	.	TRBD1	TRBJ1-2	CAEGAYGYTF	TGTGCCGAGGGGGCCTATGGCTACACCTTC
TRBV4-2	.	TRBD1	TRBJ2-3	CASSPRTGTFTDTQYF	TGTGCCAGCAGCCCCCGGACAGGCACGTTCACAGATACGCAGTATTTT
TRBV10-3	.	TRBD2	TRBJ2-1	CAIAASGGQYNEQFF	TGTGCCATCGCAGCCTCGGGAGGGCAGTACAATGAGCAGTTCTTC
TRBV27	.	TRBD1	TRBJ2-5	CASSSPRTGLLETQYF	TGTGCCAGCAGTTCCCCCCGGACAGGGTTGTTAGAGACCCAGTACTTC
TRBV16	.	.	TRBJ1-1	CASSQSSQANTEAFF	TGTGCCAGCAGCCAATCCTCCCAAGCGAACACTGAAGCTTTCTTT
TRBV4-2	.	.	TRBJ2-7	CASSQAYEQYF	TGTGCCAGCAGCCAAGCCTACGAGCAGTACTTC
TRBV28	.	.	TRBJ1-2	CASSLSGRPYGYTF	TGTGCCAGCAGTTTATCTGGCAGACCTTATGGCTACACCTTC
TRBV5-1	.	.	TRBJ2-5	CASSLGAGGHHLQETQYF	TGCGCCAGCAGCTTAGGTGCCGGAGGACACCATCTCCAAGAGACCCAGTACTTC
TRBV10-1	.	.	TRBJ2-7	CASSETGTSSYEQYF	TGCGCCAGCAGTGAGACAGGGACGAGCTCCTACGAGCAGTACTTC
TRBV27	.	.	TRBJ2-2	CASSYEYTGELFF	TGTGCCAGCAGTTACGAGTACACCGGGGAGCTGTTTTTT
TRBV21-1	.	.	TRBJ1-2	CASSKVGYGYTF	TGTGCCAGCAGCAAAGTTGGCTATGGCTACACCTTC
TRBV4-2	once	.	TRBJ2-3	CASSQDVYSTDTQYF	TGTGCCAGCAGCCAAGACGTGTATAGCACAGATACGCAGTATTTT
TRBV5-8	.	TRBD2	TRBJ2-3	CASSSGLAGSTDTQYF	TGTGCCAGCAGCTCGGGACTAGCGGGGTCCACAGATACGCAGTATTTT
TRBV9	few	TRBD1	TRBJ1-1	CASSSRGTEAFF	TGTGCCAGCAGCTCCAGGGGGACTGAAGCTTTCTTT
TRBV28	.	TRBD1	TRBJ2-3	CASSFPDRGNTDTQYF	TGTGCCAGCAGTTTTCCCGACAGGGGCAACACAGATACGCAGTATTTT
TRBV5-1	.	TRBD2	TRBJ2-2	CASSWGTSGTGELFF	TGCGCCAGCAGCTGGGGGACTAGCGGGACCGGGGAGCTGTTTTTT
TRBV6-6	.	.	TRBJ2-3	CASASTLITDTQYF	TGTGCCAGCGCCTCGACACTTATCACAGATACGCAGTATTTT
TRBV5-1	once	.	TRBJ1-1	CASSLEGGKAFF	TGCGCCAGCAGCCTGGAAGGAGGAAAAGCTTTCTTT
TRBV4-1	few	.	TRBJ1-5	CASSQVLGGGQPQHF	TGCGCCAGCAGCCAAGTCTTAGGTGGAGGCCAGCCCCAGCATTTT
TRBV27	once	.	TRBJ1-5	CASRLWAGDNQPQHF	TGTGCCAGCAGGTTGTGGGCAGGGGATAATCAGCCCCAGCATTTT
TRBV5-1	.	.	TRBJ2-7	CASSQIGGTYEQYF	TGCGCCAGCAGCCAGATAGGGGGGACCTACGAGCAGTACTTC
TRBV7-3	.	.	TRBJ2-2	CASSGDVDTGELFF	TGTGCCAGCAGCGGGGATGTGGACACCGGGGAGCTGTTTTTT
TRBV5-6	.	TRBD1	TRBJ2-7	CASGPGTGGFEQYF	TGTGCCAGCGGACCGGGGACAGGGGGCTTCGAGCAGTACTTC
TRBV19	.	TRBD1	TRBJ1-1	CASRDRGPSMNTEAFF	TGTGCCAGTAGGGACAGGGGGCCTTCCATGAACACTGAAGCTTTCTTT